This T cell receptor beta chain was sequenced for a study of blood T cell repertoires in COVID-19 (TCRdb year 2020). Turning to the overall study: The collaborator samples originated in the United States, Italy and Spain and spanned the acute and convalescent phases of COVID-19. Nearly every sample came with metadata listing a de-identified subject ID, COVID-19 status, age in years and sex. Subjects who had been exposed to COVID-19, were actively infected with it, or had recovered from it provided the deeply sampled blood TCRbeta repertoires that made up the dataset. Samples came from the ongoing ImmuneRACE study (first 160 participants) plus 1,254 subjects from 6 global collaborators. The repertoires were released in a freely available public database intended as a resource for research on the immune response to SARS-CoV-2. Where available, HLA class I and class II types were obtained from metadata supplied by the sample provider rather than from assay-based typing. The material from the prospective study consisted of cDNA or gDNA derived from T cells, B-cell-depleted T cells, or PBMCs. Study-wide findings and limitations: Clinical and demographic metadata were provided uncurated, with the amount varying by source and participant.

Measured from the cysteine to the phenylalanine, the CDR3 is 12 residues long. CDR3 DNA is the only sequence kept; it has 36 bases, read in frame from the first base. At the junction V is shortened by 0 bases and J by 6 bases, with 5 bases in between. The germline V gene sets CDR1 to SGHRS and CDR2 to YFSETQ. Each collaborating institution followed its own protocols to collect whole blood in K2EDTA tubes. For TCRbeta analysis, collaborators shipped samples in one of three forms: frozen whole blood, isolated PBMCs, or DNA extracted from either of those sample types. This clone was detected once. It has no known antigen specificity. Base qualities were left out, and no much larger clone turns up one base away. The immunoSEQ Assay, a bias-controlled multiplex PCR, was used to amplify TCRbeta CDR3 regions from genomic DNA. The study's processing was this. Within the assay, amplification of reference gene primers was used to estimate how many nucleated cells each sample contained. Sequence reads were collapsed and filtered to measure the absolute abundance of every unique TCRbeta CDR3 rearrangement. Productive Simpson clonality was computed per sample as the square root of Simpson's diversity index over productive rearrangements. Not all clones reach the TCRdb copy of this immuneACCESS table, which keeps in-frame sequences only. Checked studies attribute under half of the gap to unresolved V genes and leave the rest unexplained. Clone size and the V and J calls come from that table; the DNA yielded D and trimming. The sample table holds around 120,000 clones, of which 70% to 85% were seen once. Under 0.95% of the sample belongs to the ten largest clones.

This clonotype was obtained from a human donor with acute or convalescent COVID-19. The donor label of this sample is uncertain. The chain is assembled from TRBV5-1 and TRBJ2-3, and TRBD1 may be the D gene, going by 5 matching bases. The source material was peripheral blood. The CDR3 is CASSLEGDTQYF. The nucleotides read TGCGCCAGCAGCTTGGAGGGGGATACGCAGTATTTT. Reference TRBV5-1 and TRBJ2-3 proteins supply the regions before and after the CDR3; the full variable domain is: KAGVTQTPRYLIKTRGQQVTLSCSPISGHRSVSWYQQTPGQGLQFLFEYFSETQRNKGNFPGRFSGRQFSNSRSEMNVSTLELGDSALYLCASSLEGDTQYFGPGTRLTVL.